This entry concerns a single T cell receptor beta chain. This entry is derived from a study of blood T cell repertoires in COVID-19. At the level of the study: Sites in the United States, Italy and Spain provided acute and convalescent COVID-19 samples. T cells, B-cell-depleted T cells, or PBMCs provided the cDNA or gDNA that served as material.

Germline V gene data show CDR1 as MDHEN and CDR2 as SYDVKM. This CDR3 contains 16 residues. With V trimmed by 4 bases and J by 3 bases, 7 bases remained unmatched. The Seattle site enrolled patients during active infection and followed them longitudinally. Study processing details: Nucleated cell counts were estimated from reference gene primer amplification. Generated by immunoSEQ multiplex PCR, the TCRdb table keeps only in-frame clones and is missing some. From that table come the V and J calls and clone size; the DNA was used to work out D and trimming. Here the sample spans some 400,000 clones, more than 75% being singletons.

This rearrangement joins TRBV28 to TRBJ2-2; 8 nucleotides agree with TRBD1. The receptor's source is a woman in her twenties or thirties with COVID-19, enrolled during active disease. Sequenced input: peripheral blood. The CDR3 spells CASSSSDRVDTGELFF. CDR3 coding DNA: TGTGCCAGCAGTTCGTCGGACAGGGTCGACACCGGGGAGCTGTTTTTT.